This section outlines one TCR beta chain sequence together with its context. Assay used: immunoSEQ multiplex PCR; TCRdb lists only in-frame clones, some missing. Of fewer than 850,000 clones listed, about 90% are singletons. These data come from a study of shared clonotypes between healthy human individuals. The CDR3 runs 18 residues. CDR1 is SQVTM and CDR2 is ANQGSEA in the germline V gene. V was clipped by 1 base and J by 2 bases, with 24 bases between them. Input material: memory CD8+ T cells from PBMCs. Stated subset: CD45RO+ cells pooled with CCR7-negative TemRA cells. The chain links TRBV29-1 to TRBJ2-7; a possible D gene is TRBD2 (8 bases). This clonotype originated in a man between 18 and 29 years old in good health. Some clones in this sample may be carry-over from other donors' samples. The DNA for the CDR3 is TGCAGCGTTGAAGTTGGGGACAGCAAGCGGGAGACCCCCTACGAGCAGTACTTC. Translated: CSVEVGDSKRETPYEQYF.